This TCR beta chain was captured in a study of cytomegalovirus exposure and HLA in healthy donors. This CDR3 spans 15 amino acids. Germline V gene lookup returns CDR1 SGHRS and CDR2 YFSETQ. The V and J ends lost 7 bases and 2 bases, in that order; junction bases with no gene match: 6. Broader study findings: Many donors carried some public TCRs, although rarity characterized most TCR sequences. It is likely that the observed cluster of highly shared sequence variants was a sequencing artifact.

Note on this clone: What it recognizes is unknown.

PCR used 60 Vbeta primers and 13 Jbeta primers. The assay was immunoSEQ multiplex PCR, and TCRdb's table has in-frame clones only and misses some. The repertoire holds roughly 120,000 clones, with approximately 68% as singletons. This rearrangement joins TRBV5-1 to TRBJ2-5, with TRBD2 matching 12 bases. The sequenced material came from PBMCs. This TCR came from a man under 40 in good health and CMV-seropositive. This CDR3 reads CASREGLAGQETQYF. The CDR3 region has the DNA TGCGCCAGCCGCGAGGGACTAGCGGGTCAAGAGACCCAGTACTTC.